Listed below are T cell receptor beta chains from one sample, sequenced in a study of blood T cells in healthy people across ages. In TCRdb, the 5' RACE reads were re-called with MiXCR into one record per CDR3 protein. Of around 1.7 million distinct CDR3 sequences in the sample, over 25% were seen once. The sequenced sample consisted of blood. All receptors derive from a woman aged 25 to 39 in good health. Both conserved end residues are part of each CDR3. The order of the fields is D gene, V gene, clone size, J gene, CDR3 DNA, CDR3 protein. The D gene is left open where the match is weak. Size tells how often a clone was seen (once, few, many) or the class of an expanded clone, and some rows leave it out.

D gene: TRBD2; V gene: TRBV5-1; clone size: -; J gene: TRBJ2-3; CDR3 DNA: TGCGCCAGCAGCTTGACTCCTAGAACTAGCGGGGCAGATACGCAGTATTTT; CDR3 protein: CASSLTPRTSGADTQYF
D gene: -; V gene: TRBV9; clone size: -; J gene: TRBJ1-5; CDR3 DNA: TGTGCCAGCAGCCCAGGTTCCGGGACGGGCAATCAGCCCCAGCATTTT; CDR3 protein: CASSPGSGTGNQPQHF
D gene: -; V gene: TRBV5-1; clone size: many; J gene: TRBJ1-2; CDR3 DNA: TGCGCCAGCAGCTTTTCGGACGGGAACTATGGCTACACCTTC; CDR3 protein: CASSFSDGNYGYTF
D gene: TRBD1; V gene: TRBV12-3/TRBV12-4; clone size: -; J gene: TRBJ2-5; CDR3 DNA: TGTGCCAGCAGGCATACAGGGGTGGCGGAGACCCAGTACTTC; CDR3 protein: CASRHTGVAETQYF
D gene: -; V gene: TRBV15; clone size: -; J gene: TRBJ1-2; CDR3 DNA: TGTGCCACCAGCAGAGCAACAGTTATTGACTTAGAAGGCTACACCTTC; CDR3 protein: CATSRATVIDLEGYTF
D gene: TRBD2; V gene: TRBV10-3; clone size: many; J gene: TRBJ2-1; CDR3 DNA: TGTGCCATCAGTGAGTCCGACCCCAGTGGCGGGAGCAACAATGAGCAGTTCTTC; CDR3 protein: CAISESDPSGGSNNEQFF
D gene: -; V gene: TRBV5-1; clone size: -; J gene: TRBJ2-1; CDR3 DNA: TGCGCCAGCAGCTTGTCTGGGGATGGCTACAATGAGCAGTTCTTC; CDR3 protein: CASSLSGDGYNEQFF
D gene: -; V gene: TRBV13; clone size: -; J gene: TRBJ1-2; CDR3 DNA: TGTGCCAGCAGCGTACAGGGAGGTCATGGCTACACCTTC; CDR3 protein: CASSVQGGHGYTF
D gene: -; V gene: TRBV12-3/TRBV12-4; clone size: few; J gene: TRBJ2-3; CDR3 DNA: TGTGCCAGCAGTTTAGCCCAACTAGAGAACCAGTATTTT; CDR3 protein: CASSLAQLENQYF
D gene: -; V gene: TRBV28; clone size: many; J gene: TRBJ2-7; CDR3 DNA: TGTGCCAGCAGTTATACAGGGGAGCAGTACTTC; CDR3 protein: CASSYTGEQYF
D gene: -; V gene: TRBV7-2; clone size: -; J gene: TRBJ1-3; CDR3 DNA: TGTGCCAGCCAAGGAAACACCATATATTTT; CDR3 protein: CASQGNTIYF
D gene: -; V gene: TRBV27; clone size: -; J gene: TRBJ1-6; CDR3 DNA: TGTGCCAGCAGCTCCCGCGGGCCAAATTCACCCCTCCACTTT; CDR3 protein: CASSSRGPNSPLHF
D gene: TRBD2; V gene: TRBV24-1; clone size: few; J gene: TRBJ2-1; CDR3 DNA: TGTTCCACCAGTGATACCCAGGGGACTAGCGGTTTGGGGGGAGATGAGCAGTTCTTC; CDR3 protein: CSTSDTQGTSGLGGDEQFF
D gene: TRBD2; V gene: TRBV6-5; clone size: -; J gene: TRBJ2-1; CDR3 DNA: TGTGCCAGCAGTTACCGAGGGAATCGGGGGGATGAGCAGTTCTTC; CDR3 protein: CASSYRGNRGDEQFF
D gene: TRBD2; V gene: TRBV20-1; clone size: few; J gene: TRBJ2-3; CDR3 DNA: TGCAGTGCTCCCGTCGGGGGGGCTACAGATACGCAGTATTTT; CDR3 protein: CSAPVGGATDTQYF
D gene: -; V gene: TRBV12-3/TRBV12-4; clone size: -; J gene: TRBJ1-6; CDR3 DNA: TGTGCCAGCAGGAGCACACGGGAGGCACCCCTCCACTTT; CDR3 protein: CASRSTREAPLHF
D gene: -; V gene: TRBV7-6; clone size: -; J gene: TRBJ2-7; CDR3 DNA: TGTGCCAGCAGCTTACTAGATTGGCGGAACTCCTACAATGAGCAGTACTTC; CDR3 protein: CASSLLDWRNSYNEQYF
D gene: -; V gene: TRBV7-8; clone size: -; J gene: TRBJ2-7; CDR3 DNA: TGTGCCAGCAGCTTAGCGGCTAGCAGCAACTACGAGCAGTACTTC; CDR3 protein: CASSLAASSNYEQYF
D gene: TRBD1; V gene: TRBV5-1; clone size: -; J gene: TRBJ1-6; CDR3 DNA: TGCGCCAGCAGTCCAGGGGGTTATTCACCCCTCCACTTT; CDR3 protein: CASSPGGYSPLHF
D gene: TRBD1; V gene: TRBV5-1; clone size: few; J gene: TRBJ1-2; CDR3 DNA: TGCGCCAGCACCCGACTTACAGGGGATTATGGCTACACCTTC; CDR3 protein: CASTRLTGDYGYTF
D gene: -; V gene: TRBV30; clone size: -; J gene: TRBJ2-5; CDR3 DNA: TGTGCCTGGAGGGGGTGGGGGAGGAAAGAGACCCAGTACTTC; CDR3 protein: CAWRGWGRKETQYF
D gene: -; V gene: TRBV30; clone size: few; J gene: TRBJ2-1; CDR3 DNA: TGTGCCGGATACCCGGGGAGGACCTACAATGAGCAGTTCTTC; CDR3 protein: CAGYPGRTYNEQFF
D gene: TRBD1; V gene: TRBV6-6; clone size: few; J gene: TRBJ1-4; CDR3 DNA: TGTGCCAGCAGTTCTCTTCCGACAGGGGGCAAGGAAAAACGGTTTTTT; CDR3 protein: CASSSLPTGGKEKRFF
D gene: -; V gene: TRBV7-9; clone size: -; J gene: TRBJ1-1; CDR3 DNA: TGTGCCAGCAGCTTAGCGCGTAGGGGGTACACTGGAGCTTTCTTT; CDR3 protein: CASSLARRGYTGAFF
D gene: TRBD1; V gene: TRBV20-1; clone size: -; J gene: TRBJ2-1; CDR3 DNA: TGCAGTGCAATCGTCCGGGACAGGGGAGGGCATGAGCAGTTCTTC; CDR3 protein: CSAIVRDRGGHEQFF
D gene: TRBD1; V gene: TRBV9; clone size: -; J gene: TRBJ1-2; CDR3 DNA: TGTGCCAGCAGCGTAGGGGGGACAGGGCGTCTCCCTGGTAGCTACACCTTC; CDR3 protein: CASSVGGTGRLPGSYTF
D gene: -; V gene: TRBV5-1; clone size: many; J gene: TRBJ2-5; CDR3 DNA: TGCGCCAGCCGCCTCTATAGCGGCCAAGAGACCCAGTACTTC; CDR3 protein: CASRLYSGQETQYF
D gene: TRBD1; V gene: TRBV7-2; clone size: many; J gene: TRBJ1-4; CDR3 DNA: TGTGCCAGCAGCCCCGGGACAGGGTACGAAAAACTGTTTTTT; CDR3 protein: CASSPGTGYEKLFF
D gene: -; V gene: TRBV5-1; clone size: few; J gene: TRBJ2-1; CDR3 DNA: TGCGCCAGCAGCGATGGCTCCGGGTCCTACAATGAGCAGTTCTTC; CDR3 protein: CASSDGSGSYNEQFF
D gene: -; V gene: TRBV10-3; clone size: few; J gene: TRBJ1-5; CDR3 DNA: TGTGCCATCAGTGAGACAGGGTGGGATCAGCCCCAGCATTTT; CDR3 protein: CAISETGWDQPQHF
D gene: TRBD2; V gene: TRBV9; clone size: many; J gene: TRBJ2-1; CDR3 DNA: TGTGCCAGCAGCGTAGGACTAGCTTTGAATGAGCAGTTCTTC; CDR3 protein: CASSVGLALNEQFF
D gene: -; V gene: TRBV6-1; clone size: -; J gene: TRBJ2-3; CDR3 DNA: TGTGCCAGCAGAATAGAACCGCTGGGCGGGGATACGCAGTATTTT; CDR3 protein: CASRIEPLGGDTQYF
D gene: -; V gene: TRBV6-5; clone size: -; J gene: TRBJ2-2; CDR3 DNA: TGTGCCAGCAGTTACGCGGCGGCCGGGGAGCTGTTTTTT; CDR3 protein: CASSYAAAGELFF
D gene: -; V gene: TRBV15; clone size: -; J gene: TRBJ1-5; CDR3 DNA: TGTGCCACCACCCAGCGGGGTGTGGAAGCATATCAGCCCCAGCATTTT; CDR3 protein: CATTQRGVEAYQPQHF
D gene: -; V gene: TRBV3-1; clone size: -; J gene: TRBJ1-5; CDR3 DNA: TGTGCCAGCAGCCTGATCCGGGGTCAGCCCCAGCATTTT; CDR3 protein: CASSLIRGQPQHF
D gene: -; V gene: TRBV6-5; clone size: many; J gene: TRBJ2-5; CDR3 DNA: TGTGCCAGCAGTCCCCGATTGAGGGGAGGAGAGACCCAGTACTTC; CDR3 protein: CASSPRLRGGETQYF
D gene: TRBD1; V gene: TRBV12-3/TRBV12-4; clone size: -; J gene: TRBJ2-3; CDR3 DNA: TGTGCCAGCAGAGACAGGGGTAACACAGATACGCAGTATTTT; CDR3 protein: CASRDRGNTDTQYF
D gene: -; V gene: TRBV3-1; clone size: -; J gene: TRBJ2-7; CDR3 DNA: TGTGCCAGCAGCCAAGATAGAGGCGGAGTGCAGTACTTC; CDR3 protein: CASSQDRGGVQYF
D gene: TRBD1; V gene: TRBV10-3; clone size: many; J gene: TRBJ2-6; CDR3 DNA: TGTGCCACTAGACCGGGACAGGGGGAAAGTGGGGCCAACGTCCTGACTTTC; CDR3 protein: CATRPGQGESGANVLTF
D gene: -; V gene: TRBV5-6; clone size: few; J gene: TRBJ2-5; CDR3 DNA: TGTGCCAGCAGCCTGCCTGGGCCAGAGACCCGGTACTTC; CDR3 protein: CASSLPGPETRYF
D gene: TRBD1; V gene: TRBV7-9; clone size: -; J gene: TRBJ1-4; CDR3 DNA: TGTGCCAGCAGGGGACAGGGGAGCGATGAAAAACTGTTTTTT; CDR3 protein: CASRGQGSDEKLFF
D gene: TRBD1; V gene: TRBV12-3/TRBV12-4; clone size: few; J gene: TRBJ1-1; CDR3 DNA: TGTGCCAGCAGTCACAGGGGCTTGAACACTGAAGCTTTCTTT; CDR3 protein: CASSHRGLNTEAFF
D gene: TRBD2; V gene: TRBV10-1; clone size: -; J gene: TRBJ2-1; CDR3 DNA: TGCGCCAGCAGTGATATGGCTAGCGGCTACAATGAGCAGTTCTTC; CDR3 protein: CASSDMASGYNEQFF
D gene: -; V gene: TRBV7-2; clone size: -; J gene: TRBJ2-1; CDR3 DNA: TGTGCCAGCAGCTTAGCCTCGGGGCGGAATGAGCAGTTCTTC; CDR3 protein: CASSLASGRNEQFF
D gene: -; V gene: TRBV24-1; clone size: many; J gene: TRBJ2-6; CDR3 DNA: TGTGCCACCAGTGCGGGTTTCGCTGGGGCCAACGTCCTGACTTTC; CDR3 protein: CATSAGFAGANVLTF
D gene: -; V gene: TRBV30; clone size: -; J gene: TRBJ2-1; CDR3 DNA: TGTGCCTGGAGTGGTTCACTAGCCATTGAGCAGTTCTTC; CDR3 protein: CAWSGSLAIEQFF
D gene: -; V gene: TRBV9; clone size: many; J gene: TRBJ2-7; CDR3 DNA: TGTGCCAGCAGCAGTCTAGCTGCCCCCAACGAGCAGTACTTC; CDR3 protein: CASSSLAAPNEQYF
D gene: -; V gene: TRBV20-1; clone size: few; J gene: TRBJ2-3; CDR3 DNA: TGCAGTGCTTTAGCGGTAGGGGGCACAGATACGCAGTATTTT; CDR3 protein: CSALAVGGTDTQYF
D gene: -; V gene: TRBV7-2; clone size: few; J gene: TRBJ2-3; CDR3 DNA: TGTGCCAAGCGGCCCACTCCGCCAGATACGCAGTATTTT; CDR3 protein: CAKRPTPPDTQYF
D gene: TRBD1; V gene: TRBV5-1; clone size: -; J gene: TRBJ2-7; CDR3 DNA: TGCGCCAGCAGCCCCGGAGGGCAGGGGGCATCGGGGACCTACGAGCAGTACTTC; CDR3 protein: CASSPGGQGASGTYEQYF